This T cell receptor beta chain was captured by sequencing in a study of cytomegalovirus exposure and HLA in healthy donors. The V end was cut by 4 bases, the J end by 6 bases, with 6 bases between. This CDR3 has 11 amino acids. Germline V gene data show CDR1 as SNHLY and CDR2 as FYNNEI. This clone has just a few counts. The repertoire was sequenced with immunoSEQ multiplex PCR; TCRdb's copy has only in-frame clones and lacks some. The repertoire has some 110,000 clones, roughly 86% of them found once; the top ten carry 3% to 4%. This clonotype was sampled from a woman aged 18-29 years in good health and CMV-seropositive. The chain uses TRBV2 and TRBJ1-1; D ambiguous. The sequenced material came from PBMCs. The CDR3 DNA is TGTGCCAGCAGTGGAGGCGCTGAAGCTTTCTTT. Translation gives CASSGGAEAFF.